This T cell receptor (beta chain) was observed in a study of cytomegalovirus exposure and HLA in healthy donors. The donors were part of the validation cohort of 95 to 150 subjects. That cohort was separate from the first cohort, which comprised 550 to 750 subjects. The protocol was immunoSEQ multiplex PCR, while the TCRdb copy is restricted to in-frame clones and leaves out a portion. The data hold 65,000 or so clones, with about 94% observed a single time. Per the germline V gene, CDR1 is MNHEY and CDR2 is SMNVEV (reference sequence). This CDR3 comprises 16 residues. V lost 2 bases, J lost 4 bases, and 8 bases stayed unmatched. On this clone itself: At the DNA level, this CDR3 is encoded by other sequences in the same sample as well.

Sequencing used PBMCs. The receptor comes from a man aged 18 to 30 in good health and CMV-seropositive. The rearrangement links TRBV27 to TRBJ2-3, with TRBD1 identical over 8 bases. This CDR3 reads CASSLLRQGAADTQYF. The CDR3 nucleotides are TGTGCCAGCAGTTTACTGAGGCAGGGGGCGGCAGATACGCAGTATTTT.